The 16 T cell receptor beta chains in this list originate from one sample, sequenced in a study of breast tumors, draining lymph nodes, adjacent tissues. Breast cancer patients provided tissue from their axillary draining lymph nodes. TCRdb re-analysed the multiplex PCR reads in MiXCR, keeping a single row per CDR3 protein. The repertoire has nearly 200,000 distinct CDR3 sequences, approximately 33% of them found once; the top ten carry around 4.4%. Material: axillary lymph node tissue. Every receptor here comes from a female donor with breast cancer. Some clones in this sample may be carry-over from other donors' samples.

This clonotype was seen many times. V usage is TRBV10-3 and J usage is TRBJ2-7; a possible D gene is TRBD2 (5 bases). The length of the CDR3 is 15 residues. CDR1 ENHRY and CDR2 SYGVKD come from the germline V gene. V gave up 2 bases and J gave up 0 bases, with 11 bases separating them. The CDR3 is CAISEEGSPSYEQYF. CDR3 DNA sequence: TGTGCCATCAGTGAGGAGGGATCTCCCTCCTACGAGCAGTACTTC.

In this sample, this clonotype turned up many times. The genes are TRBV20-1 and TRBJ2-7; unclear D gene. Trimming left V 4 bases short and J 2 bases short, with 12 bases between. This CDR3 has 13 residues. Germline lookup yields CDR1 DFQATT and CDR2 SNEGSKA (reference sequence). CDR3 protein: CSATSLGTYEQYF. The CDR3, as DNA: TGCAGTGCTACCTCCCTGGGCACCTACGAGCAGTACTTC.

This clonotype was found many times. V usage is TRBV24-1 and J usage is TRBJ1-5; 7 bases agree with TRBD1. Germline loops: CDR1 KGHDR, CDR2 SFDVKD. V was clipped by 5 bases and J by 5 bases; unmatched bases: 8. The CDR3 covers 15 residues. This chain's CDR3 is CATSATGVRDQPQHF. CDR3 nucleotide sequence: TGTGCCACCAGTGCCACAGGGGTTCGGGATCAGCCCCAGCATTTT.

At least ten counts were recorded for this clonotype. This rearrangement joins TRBV7-2 to TRBJ2-1; D is unresolved. The CDR3 is made up of 14 amino acids. Deletions cut 1 base from V and 9 bases from J, with 13 bases between. The germline gives CDR1 SGHTA, CDR2 FQGNSA. CDR3: CASSLVPTVGEQFF. Here the CDR3 DNA reads TGTGCCAGCAGCTTAGTACCGACCGTCGGTGAGCAGTTCTTC.

At least ten counts were recorded for this clonotype. The V gene is TRBV7-9, the J gene TRBJ2-5; 9 nucleotides match TRBD1. V was pared by 1 base and J by 5 bases, with 8 bases of the junction left unmatched. This CDR3 is 16 amino acids long. CDR1 and CDR2 from the germline V gene are SEHNR and FQNEAQ (reference sequence). CDR3: CASSLGYRGRLETQYF. CDR3 DNA sequence: TGTGCCAGCAGCTTAGGGTACAGGGGGCGCTTGGAGACCCAGTACTTC.

As regards this clonotype: A single base separates this from a much larger clone, so it may be a read error. Here the CDR3 DNA reads TGCAGTGCTACGGCCACTAGCGGGGGCCCCAATGAGCAGTTCTTC. This gives the protein CSATATSGGPNEQFF. V usage is TRBV20-1 and J usage is TRBJ2-1, with 11 bases identical to TRBD2. Germline assignment: CDR1 DFQATT and CDR2 SNEGSKA (reference sequence). Losses at the gene ends were 4 bases for V and 6 bases for J; bases not matched to a gene: 8. This CDR3 spans 15 amino acids.

The chain recombines TRBV20-1 with TRBJ2-4; tentatively, D is TRBD2 (5 bases). The germline gives CDR1 DFQATT, CDR2 SNEGSKA (reference sequence). Trimming left V 0 bases short and J 5 bases short, with 14 bases between. The CDR3 is 15 amino acids. The CDR3 is CSARDSGRDENIQYF. In nucleotides, the CDR3 is TGCAGTGCTAGAGATTCGGGAAGGGATGAAAACATTCAGTACTTC.

There are many counts of this clonotype. This chain uses TRBV20-1 with TRBJ2-5; 10 bases agree with TRBD2. Germline CDR1 is DFQATT and CDR2 is SNEGSKA (reference sequence). The CDR3 extends over 15 amino acids. V lost 3 bases to trimming and J lost 0 bases; unmatched junction nucleotides: 4. The CDR3 spells CSASGLAGDQETQYF. CDR3 coding DNA: TGCAGTGCTAGTGGGCTAGCGGGGGACCAAGAGACCCAGTACTTC.

This chain links TRBV24-1 with TRBJ2-1; 7 nucleotides agree with TRBD2. Germline V gene lookup returns CDR1 KGHDR and CDR2 SFDVKD. CDR3 length: 15 residues. Losses at the gene ends were 9 bases for V and 5 bases for J; bases not matched to a gene: 12. The CDR3 DNA is TGTGCCACCGGCTGGGGGGGACCCAGGGACAATGAGCAGTTCTTC. It is translated as CATGWGGPRDNEQFF.

This clonotype was found many times. The chain is built from TRBV27 and TRBJ1-2; 8 bases line up with TRBD1. J was trimmed by 4 bases and V by 6 bases; bases with no gene match: 4. CDR1 MNHEY and CDR2 SMNVEV come from the germline V gene (reference sequence). The CDR3 runs to 13 residues. The CDR3 DNA reads TGTGCCAGCAGCGACAGGGGAGTCTATGGCTACACCTTC. Translating gives CASSDRGVYGYTF.

This clonotype was found many times. The rearrangement joins TRBV5-5 to TRBJ2-2; D remains unclear. The V gene's germline CDR1 is SGHKS and CDR2 YYEKEE (reference sequence). The CDR3 is 11 residues long. Trimming took off 4 bases at V and 4 bases at J, with 2 bases between the two ends. Here the CDR3 reads CASSRTGELFF. CDR3 sequence (DNA): TGTGCCAGCAGCCGCACCGGGGAGCTGTTTTTT.

For this clonotype: Here the CDR3 omits its conserved ending phenylalanine or tryptophan, so a read error is the likely source. Because the CDR3's place on the DNA is in doubt, the DNA is left out and the CDR3 is given as listed by TCRdb. The V and J genes are TRBV9 and TRBJ2-5; no check of the table's D call, TRBD2, against the DNA was made. The germline CDR1 and CDR2 sequences are SGDLS and YYNGEE. A total of 14 residues make up the CDR3, ends included. The CDR3 loop is CASSLSSGSGTQSL.

This clonotype has ten or more counts. V and J are TRBV7-9 and TRBJ2-3; D remains ambiguous. This CDR3 is 15 amino acids long. Trimming shortened V by 5 bases and J by 0 bases, and 12 bases separated the two germline ends. The germline gives CDR1 SEHNR, CDR2 FQNEAQ (reference sequence). The CDR3 region is CASSPRMMSTDTQYF. CDR3 DNA: TGTGCCAGCAGCCCGAGAATGATGAGCACAGATACGCAGTATTTT.

J is TRBJ1-6 and V is TRBV7-2, with 7 bases identical to TRBD1. V lost 6 bases, J lost 5 bases, and 4 bases stayed unmatched. CDR1 is SGHTA, CDR2 FQGNSA, per germline. The CDR3 contains 14 residues. CDR3 residues: CASRAGTDNSPLHF. The CDR3 coding sequence is TGTGCCAGCAGGGCCGGGACAGATAATTCACCCCTCCACTTT.

This clonotype appeared a single time. The CDR3 DNA reads as TGTGCCAGCAATAGTGATGGGGACTATGGCTACACCTTC. Translated, it gives CASNSDGDYGYTF. The rearrangement links TRBV2 to TRBJ1-2; D unresolved. Germline loops: CDR1 SNHLY, CDR2 FYNNEI. V lost 7 bases and J lost 3, with 12 bases in between. The CDR3 runs 13 residues.

This clonotype was recorded many times. This rearrangement joins TRBV6-1 to TRBJ1-2; a weak D match, TRBD1 (5 bases). The ends were cut back, 5 bases at V and 7 bases at J, with 11 bases in the middle. CDR1 is MNHNS, CDR2 SASEGT, per germline. This CDR3 contains 12 residues. In DNA, the CDR3 is TGTGCCAGCAGTTCGCAGGGTCTTGGCTACACCTTC. Its translation is CASSSQGLGYTF.